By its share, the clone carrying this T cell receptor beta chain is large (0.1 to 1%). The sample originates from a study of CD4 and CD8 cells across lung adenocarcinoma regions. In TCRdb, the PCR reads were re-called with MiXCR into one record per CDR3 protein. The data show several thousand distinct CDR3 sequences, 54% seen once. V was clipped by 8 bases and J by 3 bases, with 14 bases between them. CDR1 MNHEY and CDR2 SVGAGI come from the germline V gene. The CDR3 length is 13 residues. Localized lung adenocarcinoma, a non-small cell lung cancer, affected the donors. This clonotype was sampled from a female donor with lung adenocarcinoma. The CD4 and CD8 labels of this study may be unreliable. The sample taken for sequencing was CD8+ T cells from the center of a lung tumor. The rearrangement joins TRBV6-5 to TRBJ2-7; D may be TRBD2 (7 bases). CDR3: CASGNGGLYEQYF. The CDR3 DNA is TGTGCCAGCGGTAACGGGGGGCTCTACGAGCAGTACTTC.